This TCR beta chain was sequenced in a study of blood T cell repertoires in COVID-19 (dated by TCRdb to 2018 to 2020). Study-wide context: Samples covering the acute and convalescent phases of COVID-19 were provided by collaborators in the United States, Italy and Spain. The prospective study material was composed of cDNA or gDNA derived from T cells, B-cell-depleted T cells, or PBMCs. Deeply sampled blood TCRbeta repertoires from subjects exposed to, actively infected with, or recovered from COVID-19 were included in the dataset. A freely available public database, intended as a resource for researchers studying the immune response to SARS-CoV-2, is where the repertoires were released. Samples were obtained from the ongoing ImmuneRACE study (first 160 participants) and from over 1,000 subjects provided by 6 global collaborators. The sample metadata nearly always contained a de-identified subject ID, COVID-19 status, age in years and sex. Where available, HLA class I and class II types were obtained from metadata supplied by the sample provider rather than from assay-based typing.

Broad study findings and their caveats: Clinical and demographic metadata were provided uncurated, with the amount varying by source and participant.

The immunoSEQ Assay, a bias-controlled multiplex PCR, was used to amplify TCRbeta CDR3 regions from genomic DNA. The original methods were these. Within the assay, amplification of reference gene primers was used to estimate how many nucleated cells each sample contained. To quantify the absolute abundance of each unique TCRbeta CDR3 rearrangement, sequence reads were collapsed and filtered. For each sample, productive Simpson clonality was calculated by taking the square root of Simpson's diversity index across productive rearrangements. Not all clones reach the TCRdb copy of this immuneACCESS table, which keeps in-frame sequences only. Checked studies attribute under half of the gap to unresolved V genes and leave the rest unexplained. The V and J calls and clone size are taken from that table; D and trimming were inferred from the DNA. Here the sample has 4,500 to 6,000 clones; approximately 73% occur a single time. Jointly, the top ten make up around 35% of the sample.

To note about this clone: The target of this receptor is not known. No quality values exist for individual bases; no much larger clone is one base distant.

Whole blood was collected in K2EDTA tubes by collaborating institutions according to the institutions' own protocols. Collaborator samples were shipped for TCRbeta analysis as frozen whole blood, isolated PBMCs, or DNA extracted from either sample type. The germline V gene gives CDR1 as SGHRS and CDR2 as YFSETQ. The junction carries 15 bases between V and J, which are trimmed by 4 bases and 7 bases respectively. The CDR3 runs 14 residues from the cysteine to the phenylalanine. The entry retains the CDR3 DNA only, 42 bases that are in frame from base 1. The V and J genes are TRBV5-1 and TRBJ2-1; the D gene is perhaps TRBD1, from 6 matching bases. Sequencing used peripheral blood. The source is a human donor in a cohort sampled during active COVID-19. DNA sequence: TGCGCCAGCAGCACGGGACAAGAGGGGAATGAGCAGTTCTTC. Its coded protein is CASSTGQEGNEQFF.